These T cell receptor beta chains were read from a single sample in a study of cytomegalovirus exposure and HLA in healthy donors. Method: immunoSEQ multiplex PCR; TCRdb's copy keeps in-frame clones and lacks some. The sample includes 85,000 to 110,000 clones, roughly three quarters seen only once; the top ten take about 9.3%. The sequencing sample was made of PBMCs. The receptors here all came from a woman younger than 35 in good health and CMV-seropositive. CDR3s include the opening cysteine and the closing phenylalanine or tryptophan. The D gene is left open where the match is weak.

D	V	J	CDR3
.	TRBV5-6	TRBJ2-7	CASSLEGELYEQYF
TRBD1	TRBV25-1	TRBJ1-1	CASSDPGTGKDEAFF
TRBD2	TRBV5-4	TRBJ2-2	CASSSGLAGDTGELFF
TRBD1	TRBV18	TRBJ1-2	CASSPGTGNGYTF
TRBD1	TRBV9	TRBJ1-1	CASSPETGMNTEAFF
.	TRBV9	TRBJ2-7	CASSVEELSYEQYF
.	TRBV6-1	TRBJ1-6	CASSEALPSSYNSPLHF
.	TRBV6-1	TRBJ2-7	CASTPWLVGYEQYF
TRBD1	TRBV5-6	TRBJ1-1	CASSLGTGKNEAFF
TRBD1	TRBV28	TRBJ1-5	CASSPGQGNQPQHF
TRBD1	TRBV9	TRBJ1-5	CASDGQGEEPQHF
.	TRBV5-1	TRBJ2-7	CASSRERQSTTYEQYF
.	TRBV21-1	TRBJ1-6	CATPCPGGDSPLHF